This TCR beta chain was retrieved from a study of early T cells in non-severe SARS-CoV-2 infection. As for the study in general: Bulk RNA isolated from unsorted whole blood underwent sequencing; chains were not paired.

Study-wide points: There was a bias toward anti-spike CD8 responses in VDJdb matching, which missed private and CD4 specificities.

V lost 5 bases to trimming and J lost 9 bases; unmatched junction nucleotides: 14. CDR3 length: 15 amino acids. This clonotype appeared a few times. Its antigen is not identified. The TCR library protocol was used to attach unique molecular identifiers. These identifiers were attached to individual cDNA molecules. Each CDR3 protein is one row after TCRdb ran MiXCR on the 5' RACE reads. There are 50,000 to 70,000 distinct CDR3 sequences in the sample; approximately 12% occur only once, and 1.3% to 1.5% lies in the top ten. The sequence derives from an adult who was a healthcare worker with PCR-confirmed SARS-CoV-2 infection or an uninfected control (not recorded which). The sequenced material came from whole blood. This sequence joins TRBV12-3 or TRBV12-4 and TRBJ2-7, with 9 bases that match TRBD1. CDR3 sequence (DNA): TGTGCCAGCAGTCCCCAGGACAGGGGCATTCGCGGGCAGTACTTC. Protein sequence: CASSPQDRGIRGQYF.